The 13 T cell receptor beta chains reported below all come from one sample, sequenced in a study. TCRdb re-analysed the 5' RACE reads in MiXCR, keeping a single row per CDR3 protein. The data contain some 8,000 distinct CDR3 sequences, roughly half of them seen just once; the ten biggest clones take up 4.5% to 5%. Material: memory CD4+ T cells sorted from a lymph node. Subset reported: memory CD4+ T cells, CD4+CD45RO+CD25-. The receptors come from a female donor with breast cancer.

This clonotype has only a few counts. This chain uses TRBV6-6 with TRBJ2-7; a possible D gene is TRBD2 (5 bases). Trimming removed 7 bases from V and 2 bases from J, with 18 bases in between. This CDR3 spans 15 amino acids. The germline V gene has CDR1 MNHNY and CDR2 SVGAGI (reference sequence). The CDR3 nucleotides are TGTGCCAGCAACCCCACCAGCGGACTGACCTACGAGCAGTACTTC. It is translated as CASNPTSGLTYEQYF.

The chain joins TRBV4-1 to TRBJ2-1, with TRBD2 matching 8 bases. V gave up 6 bases and J gave up 0 bases; unmatched junction bases: 10. There are 17 residues in the CDR3. The germline CDR1 and CDR2 sequences are MGHRA and YSYEKL. In DNA form, the CDR3 reads TGCGCCAGCAGTCGAGAGGGACTAGTGAGCTCCTACAATGAGCAGTTCTTC. Translating it yields CASSREGLVSSYNEQFF.

By share, this clonotype counts as large (0.1 to 1%). The V call is TRBV4-2, the J call TRBJ1-3; 8 bases line up with TRBD1. This CDR3 has 15 amino acids. V shed 3 bases and J 2 bases; nucleotides not matched to a gene: 3. The germline V gene encodes CDR1 LGHNA and CDR2 YNFKEQ. The CDR3 coding sequence is TGTGCCAGCAGCCAGGAGGACAGGGCTGGAAACACCATATATTTT. This codes for CASSQEDRAGNTIYF.

This chain joins TRBV12-3 or TRBV12-4 and TRBJ2-1; perhaps TRBD2 as D (6 bases). This CDR3 region has 14 residues. V shed 5 bases and J shed 10 bases, with 18 bases lying between them. Here the CDR3 reads CASSPGAGRQEQFF. The CDR3 DNA reads as TGTGCCAGCAGTCCCGGGGCGGGGCGGCAGGAGCAGTTCTTC.

V is TRBV18 and J is TRBJ2-3, with TRBD2 as a possible D gene (6 bases). Trimming took off 4 bases at V and 2 bases at J, with 10 bases between the two ends. This CDR3 spans 14 amino acids. Germline-derived CDR1 and CDR2 are KGHSH and LQKENI. The CDR3 nucleotides read TGTGCCAGCTCACGGGGGACTGACACAGATACGCAGTATTTT. It codes for CASSRGTDTDTQYF. Using reference TRBV18 and TRBJ2-3 for the parts outside the CDR3, the full variable domain is NAGVMQNPRHLVRRRGQEARLRCSPMKGHSHVYWYRQLPEEGLKFMVYLQKENIIDESGMPKERFSAEFPKEGPSILRIQQVVRGDSAAYFCASSRGTDTDTQYFGPGTRLTVL.

This clonotype qualifies as medium-sized (0.01 to 0.1%). The J gene is TRBJ1-2, the V gene TRBV29-1; possible D gene TRBD1, 5 bases. Trimming removed 3 bases from V and 5 bases from J, with 13 bases in between. The germline gives CDR1 SQVTM, CDR2 ANQGSEA. The CDR3 totals 13 residues. The CDR3 is CSVETLAGYGYTF. The CDR3 DNA follows: TGCAGCGTTGAGACCCTGGCAGGGTATGGCTACACCTTC.

This clonotype was found a few times. The genes are TRBV2 and TRBJ1-2; 12 nucleotides match TRBD1. The CDR3 length is 15 residues. Germline V gene sequence: CDR1 SNHLY, CDR2 FYNNEI. V lost 1 base to trimming and J lost 7 bases; unmatched junction nucleotides: 4. CDR3 DNA: TGTGCCAGCAGTGAAGGGGACAGGGGGCGGCCTGGCTACACCTTC. Amino acid sequence: CASSEGDRGRPGYTF. Looking up the rest from reference TRBV2 and TRBJ1-2 gives the full variable domain: EPEVTQTPSHQVTQMGQEVILRCVPISNHLYFYWYRQILGQKVEFLVSFYNNEISEKSEIFDDQFSVERPDGSNFTLKIRSTKLEDSAMYFCASSEGDRGRPGYTFGSGTRLTVV.

The chain couples TRBV29-1 to TRBJ2-3, with D unclear. CDR1 and CDR2 from the germline V gene are SQVTM and ANQGSEA. The CDR3 totals 15 residues. Trimming cost V 7 bases and J 0 bases, with 17 bases left between them. CDR3 DNA sequence: TGCAGCGCGACCCCGAACGGGCTTAGCACAGATACGCAGTATTTT. It is translated as CSATPNGLSTDTQYF.

The V call is TRBV12-3 or TRBV12-4, the J call TRBJ1-4, with TRBD1 matching 10 bases. V gave up 5 bases and J gave up 7 bases; unmatched junction bases: 4. The CDR3 totals 14 residues. CDR3 in amino acids: CASSPTGGSEKLFF. The CDR3, as DNA: TGTGCCAGCAGTCCGACAGGGGGCAGTGAAAAACTGTTTTTT.

This clonotype was counted between two and nine times. V gene TRBV6-6 combines with J gene TRBJ2-1; a possible D gene is TRBD1 (5 bases). Trimming cost V 2 bases and J 5 bases, with 13 bases left between them. Germline CDR1 MNHNY, CDR2 SVGAGI (reference sequence). The CDR3 length is 15 residues. CDR3 nucleotide sequence: TGTGCCAGCAGTTACAGGGGTCTAGTCAACAATGAGCAGTTCTTC. Its translation: CASSYRGLVNNEQFF.

This clonotype was picked up a small number of times. The chain carries TRBV5-1 and TRBJ1-2, with TRBD1 matching over 7 bases. The length of the CDR3 is 12 residues. Germline V CDR1 and CDR2: SGHRS, YFSETQ. V was clipped by 4 bases and J by 8 bases; unmatched bases: 5. Here the CDR3 reads CASSPDRDGYTF. The CDR3 DNA sequence: TGCGCCAGCAGCCCAGACAGGGACGGCTACACCTTC.

Within the sample, this clonotype is large. The CDR3 coding sequence is TGTGCCAGCACCATCGGGATCGGGGCCAACGTCCTGACTTTC. It encodes CASTIGIGANVLTF. This chain links TRBV7-2 with TRBJ2-6, with D possibly matching TRBD2 (5 bases). Trimming left V 7 bases short and J 4 bases short, with 11 bases between. CDR3 size: 14 residues. Germline CDR1 is SGHTA and CDR2 is FQGNSA.

With respect to this clonotype: The junction and the germline gene differ at one end; a read error may be behind it. The chain joins TRBV18 to TRBJ2-7, with D uncertain. Germline-derived CDR1 and CDR2 are KGHSH and LQKENI. The CDR3 is 12 amino acids. The DNA of the CDR3 is TGTGCCAGCTCTCCTACCAGTTACGAGAAGTACTTC. Protein sequence: CASSPTSYEKYF.